This record looks at one T cell receptor beta chain sequence and its context. The antigen remains unidentified. V was clipped by 5 bases and J by 2 bases, with 4 bases between them. Per the germline V gene, CDR1 is MNHEY and CDR2 is SMNVEV (reference sequence). The CDR3 is made up of 12 amino acids. Profiling relied on immunoSEQ multiplex PCR, and the TCRdb table lists in-frame clones only, not all of them. The data show about 79,000 clones, under 95% seen once. These data come from a study of T cell responses to AZD1222 COVID-19 vaccine. Findings and caveats of the study: Spike was spanned by vaccine-associated CD4 TCRs, which were dominant at 160-218 and 743-854. Clonal diversity may have been underestimated, and the donors were mostly white British, with more females than males.

Sample: peripheral blood, taken on day 0 of MenACWY control vaccination. The V call is TRBV27, the J call TRBJ2-1, with no clear D. The TCR sequence derives from an adult in good health. The CDR3 DNA follows: TGTGCCAGCAGTGGGCCCTACAATGAGCAGTTCTTC. Translation: CASSGPYNEQFF.